The 6 T cell receptor beta chains given below trace back to one sample, sequenced in a study of PD-L1 blockade in urothelial cancer. Here immunoSEQ multiplex PCR was the method, and the copy in TCRdb shows in-frame clones only, minus some. The data contain roughly 84,000 clones, around 76% of them singletons. The sample consisted of PBMCs, taken around atezolizumab (anti-PD-L1) treatment. These receptors all stem from a man aged 70 or older with urothelial cancer.

The chain uses TRBV6-1 and TRBJ2-1, with 7 nucleotides matching TRBD1. Germline CDR1 and CDR2: MNHNS and SASEGT. The V gene end was trimmed by 8 bases and the J gene end by 3 bases; junction bases not matched to a gene: 7. The CDR3 length is 14 residues. The CDR3: CASSPGTDYNEQFF. CDR3 bases: TGTGCCAGCTCGCCCGGGACAGACTACAATGAGCAGTTCTTC.

This chain joins TRBV6-5 and TRBJ1-5; 8 bases agree with TRBD1. Germline trimming cut 7 bases from V and 6 bases from J; bases unmatched to any gene: 5. Looked up from germline, CDR1 is MNHEY and CDR2 is SVGAGI. The length of the CDR3 is 13 residues. The CDR3 reads CASKDRVGQPQHF. The CDR3 nucleotides are TGTGCCAGCAAGGACAGGGTTGGTCAGCCCCAGCATTTT.

This clone came up a few times. The rearrangement uses TRBV19 and TRBJ1-2, with TRBD1 identical over 10 bases. Germline V gene lookup returns CDR1 LNHDA and CDR2 SQIVND (reference sequence). Losses at the gene ends were 4 bases for V and 4 bases for J; bases not matched to a gene: 3. The CDR3 is 14 amino acids. CDR3 DNA: TGTGCCAGTAGTAGGGACAGGGGTTCCTATGGCTACACCTTC. Its protein is CASSRDRGSYGYTF. The full variable domain, with the rest looked up from reference TRBV19 and TRBJ1-2, is DGGITQSPKYLFRKEGQNVTLSCEQNLNHDAMYWYRQDPGQGLRLIYYSQIVNDFQKGDIAEGYSVSREKKESFPLTVTSAQKNPTAFYLCASSRDRGSYGYTFGSGTRLTVV.

This rearrangement joins TRBV30 to TRBJ2-3; 10 positions agree with TRBD2. CDR1 GTSNPN and CDR2 SVGIG come from the germline V gene (reference sequence). The length of the CDR3 is 15 residues. V shed 3 bases and J 1 base; nucleotides not matched to a gene: 4. The chain's CDR3 is CAWRGGLAGTDTQYF. CDR3 coding DNA: TGTGCCTGGAGAGGCGGACTAGCGGGCACAGATACGCAGTATTTT.

J is TRBJ1-3 and V is TRBV5-6, with D perhaps matching TRBD1 (6 bases). Germline CDR1 SGHDT, CDR2 YYEEEE. Between the trimmed V and J ends, which lost 2 bases and 0 bases, there was a span of 12 bases. The CDR3 runs to 16 residues. CDR3 in amino acids: CASSLGQTVSGNTIYF. CDR3 nucleotides: TGTGCCAGCAGCTTAGGACAGACTGTCTCTGGAAACACCATATATTTT.

The genes are TRBV7-3 and TRBJ2-3; 10 bases align to TRBD2. This CDR3 is 14 amino acids long. With V trimmed by 5 bases and J by 6 bases, 5 bases remained unmatched. Germline CDR1 reads SGHTA; CDR2 reads FQGTGA. CDR3 amino acids: CASSASGRDDTQYF. In nucleotides, the CDR3 is TGTGCCAGCAGCGCTAGCGGGAGAGATGATACGCAGTATTTT.